A selection of T cell receptor beta chains follows, all from one sample in a study of blood T cells in healthy people across ages. One entry per CDR3 protein, called by TCRdb with MiXCR from the 5' RACE reads. This sample has 1 million or so distinct CDR3 sequences, with roughly 45% found just once. The material sequenced was blood. These receptors originate from a woman aged 60-70 years in good health. Both conserved end residues are part of each CDR3. The D gene is left open where the match is weak. The size entry is marked missing in some rows and otherwise reads once, few, many or a size class.

D	V	J	size	DNA	CDR3
TRBD1	TRBV27	TRBJ2-5	few	TGTGCCAGCAGCGCTACAGGGGAGCAGACCCAGTACTTC	CASSATGEQTQYF
TRBD1	TRBV29-1	TRBJ1-1	-	TGCAGCGTGCGGGACAGCCAAGTATTGAACACTGAAGCTTTCTTT	CSVRDSQVLNTEAFF
-	TRBV24-1	TRBJ2-3	-	TGTGCCACCGGTGATTCGCTGGGGTTTGTGTCAGATACGCAGTATTTT	CATGDSLGFVSDTQYF
-	TRBV20-1	TRBJ2-7	few	TGCAGTGCGGGGACCGAAGACCCCTACGAGCAGTACTTC	CSAGTEDPYEQYF
-	TRBV6-5	TRBJ1-2	-	TGTGCCAGTGTGGGTGAGAACTATGGCTACACCTTC	CASVGENYGYTF
-	TRBV4-2	TRBJ2-7	-	TGTGCCAGCAGCCAAGCCCCGGATGGTGACGAGCAGTACTTC	CASSQAPDGDEQYF
-	TRBV10-1	TRBJ1-6	-	TGCGCCAGCAGTGAAGCAGGCCGGACATTTTATAATTCACCCCTCCACTTT	CASSEAGRTFYNSPLHF
-	TRBV7-9	TRBJ2-3	-	TGTGCCAGCAGCTTAGCATCCCTAGGTCCGCTGGATACGCAGTATTTT	CASSLASLGPLDTQYF
-	TRBV29-1	TRBJ1-4	-	TGCAGCGTGGCCGGAGGAGCAACTAATGAAAAACTGTTTTTT	CSVAGGATNEKLFF
-	TRBV20-1	TRBJ2-7	many	TGCAGTGCTAGAGTAGGAAACTACGAGCAGTACTTC	CSARVGNYEQYF
TRBD2	TRBV27	TRBJ2-2	once	TGTGCCAGCTGGCTTAGCGGGAGGGCCATCACCGGGGAGCTGTTTTTT	CASWLSGRAITGELFF
-	TRBV11-2	TRBJ2-1	-	TGTGCCAGCAGCATCGGACAGAGGTCCTACAATGAGCAGTTCTTC	CASSIGQRSYNEQFF
-	TRBV3-1	TRBJ2-5	few	TGTGCCAGCAGCCAACTGGACAGCCTGCAGTACTTC	CASSQLDSLQYF
TRBD2	TRBV20-1	TRBJ2-7	few	TGCAGTGCTAGTAACCGGGGACTAGCGGGGGGGAAGACCTACGAGCAGTACTTC	CSASNRGLAGGKTYEQYF
-	TRBV21-1	TRBJ2-3	-	TGTGCCAGCAGGCCCGACCAGCCAGATACGCAGTATTTT	CASRPDQPDTQYF
TRBD1	TRBV27	TRBJ2-1	few	TGTGCCAGCAGTTTAGCCCAGGGGGCCGATGAGCAGTTCTTC	CASSLAQGADEQFF
-	TRBV7-9	TRBJ1-1	-	TGTGCCAGCAGCTGGGGACTGCGAAACACTGAAGCTTTCTTT	CASSWGLRNTEAFF
-	TRBV6-1	TRBJ1-6	-	TGTGCCGGCAGTGAATTTGGTTGGGCAGGGGATTCACCCCTCCACTTT	CAGSEFGWAGDSPLHF
TRBD2	TRBV29-1	TRBJ2-1	-	TGCAGCGTTGATCTGGCGGGAGGGTCCTACAATGAGCAGTTCTTC	CSVDLAGGSYNEQFF
-	TRBV11-2	TRBJ2-7	few	TGTGCCAGCAGCTCTACTAGGAGCCCTCCCTACGAGCAGTACTTC	CASSSTRSPPYEQYF
TRBD1	TRBV27	TRBJ1-4	-	TGTGCCAGTCAAGCAGGGGGGAGTAATGAAAAACTGTTTTTT	CASQAGGSNEKLFF
TRBD2	TRBV3-1	TRBJ2-3	-	TGTGCCAGCAGGCTAGCGGGAGGGGATACGCAGTATTTT	CASRLAGGDTQYF
-	TRBV6-5	TRBJ2-2	-	TGTGCCAGCAGTTACACCGTGGGGGACATCGGTATGGCCTGGGAGCTGTTTTTT	CASSYTVGDIGMAWELFF
TRBD1	TRBV20-1	TRBJ2-1	-	TGCAGTGCCCGGTGGAGGGACAGGGGAGAGCAGTTCTTC	CSARWRDRGEQFF
-	TRBV30	TRBJ1-4	once	TGTGCCTGGACAGGGGATGAAAAACTGTTTTTT	CAWTGDEKLFF
-	TRBV29-1	TRBJ1-4	few	TGCAGCGTTGGGGCAGGGAATGAAAAACTGTTTTTT	CSVGAGNEKLFF
TRBD2	TRBV20-1	TRBJ2-3	-	TGCAGTGCTGAATCTAGCGGGAGTGGAACAGATACGCAGTATTTT	CSAESSGSGTDTQYF
TRBD1	TRBV7-9	TRBJ2-2	-	TGTGCCAGCAGCGCGGACAGGAGTGCCGGGGAGCTGTTTTTT	CASSADRSAGELFF
-	TRBV5-1	TRBJ2-7	-	TGCGCCAGCTTCCAGGGAAGAAATGCCCTCGAGCAGTACTTC	CASFQGRNALEQYF
-	TRBV6-2/TRBV6-3	TRBJ2-1	-	TGTGTCTCCCACGCCCTAACTTACAATGAGCAGTTCTTC	CVSHALTYNEQFF
TRBD1	TRBV25-1	TRBJ2-7	many	TGTGCCAGCAGTGCGACTCTAACAGGGGTCGAGCAGTACTTC	CASSATLTGVEQYF
-	TRBV9	TRBJ2-7	-	TGTGCCAGCAGCGTAGAGGGGGGCGTCAGGGTCCACGAGCAGTACTTC	CASSVEGGVRVHEQYF
TRBD1	TRBV7-2	TRBJ2-2	-	TGTGCCAGCAGCTGGGGGACAGGGTCTTCCGGGGAGCTGTTTTTT	CASSWGTGSSGELFF
TRBD2	TRBV3-1	TRBJ2-1	-	TGTGCCAGCAGCCGACTAGCGGGAGATTCATATGAGCAGTTCTTC	CASSRLAGDSYEQFF
TRBD2	TRBV24-1	TRBJ2-3	few	TGTGCCACCAGTGATTCCGTAGTGCCGTGGGAGGGAGATACGCAGTATTTT	CATSDSVVPWEGDTQYF
-	TRBV12-3/TRBV12-4	TRBJ2-7	-	TGTGCCAGCAGTATGGGGGCTCTCCCCTACGAGCAGTACTTC	CASSMGALPYEQYF
TRBD1	TRBV20-1	TRBJ2-7	-	TGCAGTGCTAGAAAGGGACAGGACTACGAGCAGTACTTC	CSARKGQDYEQYF
-	TRBV12-3/TRBV12-4	TRBJ2-3	few	TGTGCCAGCAGCCCAGGGCAGGGGAAACCGGGACTCGATACGCAGTATTTT	CASSPGQGKPGLDTQYF
TRBD2	TRBV3-1	TRBJ2-5	-	TGTGCCAGCAGCCGACTAGCGGCTCAAGAGACCCAGTACTTC	CASSRLAAQETQYF
TRBD2	TRBV20-1	TRBJ2-7	-	TGCAGTGCAAAGCCGGGACTAGCATACTACGAGCAGTACTTC	CSAKPGLAYYEQYF
-	TRBV6-4	TRBJ2-3	few	TGTGCCAGCAGTGAGGGGCGCCTAAGGGATACGCAGTATTTT	CASSEGRLRDTQYF